The present entry profiles one T cell receptor (beta chain) with its context. What it binds is not known. TCRdb ran MiXCR on the 5' RACE reads and lists one entry per CDR3 protein. The sample holds about 160,000 distinct CDR3 sequences, around 30% seen once. Per the germline V gene, CDR1 is LNHNV and CDR2 is YYDKDF (reference sequence). Trimming pared 3 bases from V and 0 bases from J, leaving 12 bases between. CDR3 length: 16 residues. This specimen comes from a study of T-cell memory formation after mild COVID-19. Turning to the study itself: TCR clusters largely stayed donor specific.

Study findings and constraints: That cross-reactive memory joined was suggested by some responding clones appearing in pre-infection memory.

The gene calls are TRBV15 and TRBJ2-1, with a weak D call TRBD2 (5 bases). The receptor was derived from an adult woman who had mild COVID-19 (a few samples of this study predate the infection). Cell type and time point are not known. The sequencing sample was made of PBMCs or a T cell subset sorted from them (not recorded which). The CDR3 here is CATSSHGGGSYNEQFF. CDR3 bases: TGTGCCACCAGCAGTCACGGAGGAGGCTCCTACAATGAGCAGTTCTTC.